This TCR beta chain was profiled in a study of blood T cell repertoires in COVID-19. Study-level information: Samples representing acute and convalescent COVID-19 were sourced from the United States, Italy and Spain. Sources were T cells, B-cell-depleted T cells, or PBMCs; the material itself was cDNA or gDNA.

The V end was cut by 5 bases, the J end by 2 bases, with 12 bases between. The CDR3 covers 14 residues. Germline V gene lookup returns CDR1 MNHEY and CDR2 SVGEGT. Original data processing: Amplification of reference gene primers was used by the study to estimate nucleated cell counts. TCRdb keeps only in-frame clones here, not all; method: immunoSEQ multiplex PCR. V and J calls and clone size are as listed in that table; D and trimming were resolved from the DNA. The data hold about 88,000 clones, with over 75% observed a single time. The specimen sequenced was peripheral blood. This rearrangement joins TRBV6-2 or TRBV6-3 to TRBJ2-5; D may be TRBD2 (5 bases). This receptor was identified in a woman older than 75 with acute or convalescent COVID-19. The CDR3: CASSLRLYQETQYF. CDR3 in DNA: TGTGCCAGCAGTCTACGACTATATCAAGAGACCCAGTACTTC.